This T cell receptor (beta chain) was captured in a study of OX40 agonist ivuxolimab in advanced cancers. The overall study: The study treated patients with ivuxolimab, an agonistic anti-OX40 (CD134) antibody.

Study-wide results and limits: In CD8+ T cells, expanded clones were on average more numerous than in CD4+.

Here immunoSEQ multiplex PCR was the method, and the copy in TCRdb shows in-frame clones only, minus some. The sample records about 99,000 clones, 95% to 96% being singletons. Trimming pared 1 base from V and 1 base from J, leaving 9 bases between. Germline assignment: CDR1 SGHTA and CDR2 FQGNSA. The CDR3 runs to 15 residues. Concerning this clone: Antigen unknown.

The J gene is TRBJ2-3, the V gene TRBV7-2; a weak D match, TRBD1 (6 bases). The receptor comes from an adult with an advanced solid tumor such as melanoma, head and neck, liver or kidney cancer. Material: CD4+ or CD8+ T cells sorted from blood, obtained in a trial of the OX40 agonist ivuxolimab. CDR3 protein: CASSLGPGGTDTQYF. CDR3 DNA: TGTGCCAGCAGCTTAGGTCCAGGGGGCACAGATACGCAGTATTTT.